Reported below is one T cell receptor (beta chain). This clonotype was picked up many times. Its antigen target is currently unknown. No base quality values were provided; no much bigger clone lies one nucleotide off. These data are taken from a study of human T cells and chemical hapten exposure (dated by TCRdb to the early 2020s). Describing the broader study: For sensitization, 2% DPC in acetone was applied to a roughly 2 cm by roughly 2 cm area of upper inner arm skin. Peripheral blood TCR repertoire changes were tracked in vivo in alopecia patients during primary and secondary sensitization to the hapten diphenylcyclopropenone (DPC). Weekly therapeutic DPC doses were additionally applied to the scalp of patients throughout the roughly 23-week study period. About 29 alopecia patients gave blood for TCR sequencing at one to four time points (pre-sensitization, 2, 6 and 24 weeks). Libraries were pooled for sequencing, and per-sample TCR yields varied mainly because of small differences in library volumes within the pool. Blood samples were taken from patients before sensitization (week 0) and at 2, 6 and about 24 weeks after DPC sensitization. Patch testing was performed on the upper back with Finn chambers containing 0.01% DPC, and the patch tests were scored after 6 days according to International Contact Dermatitis Research Group standards. Alopecia areata with under or over 50% scalp involvement, alopecia totalis and alopecia universalis were represented in the patient cohort, which was mostly female.

The library was built by means of RACE. The run used a NextSeq 500. During library preparation, unique molecular identifiers were attached to individual cDNA molecules so that TCRs could be counted in a quantitative, reproducible way. Each blood RNA sample was used to sequence both TCR alpha and TCR beta chains. Regarding the original processing steps: The median number of TCRs per sample was roughly 94,000, ranging from 23,224 to 690,600. V, J and CDR3 annotation of the TCR reads was carried out using the Decombinator software suite. To make PS versus PT1 abundance plots, every sample was subsampled to the same number of TCRs (28,000). Expanded TCRs were defined as absent before sensitization and observed at least eight times at the 2-week time point. TCRdb's own reprocessing of the public reads used fastp at Q25 and MiXCR and kept productive beta chains. Under each unique CDR3 protein, matching rows form one entry showing the most common genes and DNA. These V and J calls rely on TCRdb rather than the paper's analysis. In this sample the table shows 60,000 to 80,000 distinct CDR3 sequences, 6.7% of which occur a single time. The ten largest clones represent 1.5% to 2% of the sample.

The sample's time point, from its label and the paper: pre-sensitization, week 0. According to the study, the label for this sample's treatment or condition signals: therapeutic diphenylcyclopropenone sensitization with weekly scalp DPC. At every patch-test visit, the blood draw took place before the patch test was put on. Eligible patients were aged 18 to 70, diagnosed with alopecia, deemed suitable for DPC therapy, and excluded if pregnant. Total RNA was extracted from unfractionated whole blood that had been collected in Tempus Blood RNA tubes. On the study overall, not on this receptor specifically: Repeated subsampling changed both the strength of the expansion versus patch-test correlation and the threshold at which that correlation became significant. Patch test score correlated positively with the number of PT1 expanded TCRs, reaching significance at thresholds 8, 16 and 32 but not at 4. Expanded TCRs formed significantly more large CDR3 similarity clusters than pre-sensitization or healthy control sets, consistent with antigen-driven responses. No change with DPC sensitization was found in the number of TCRs above 1 in 1000 frequency, and no evidence of global repertoire structure alterations was found. Because all patients had alopecia, a presumed autoimmune disease, the immune response of the patients might differ from that of healthy individuals.

V gives up 2 bases and J gives up 9 bases, and the segment between their germline ends measures 17 bases. Looking up the germline V gene (reference sequence) yields CDR1 PRHDT and CDR2 FYEKMQ. The CDR3 measures 15 amino acids from cysteine to phenylalanine. CDR3 DNA only is kept here, 45 bases in frame from base 1. Recombination joined TRBV13 with TRBJ2-1; the D gene is perhaps TRBD2, from 5 matching bases. This sequence originates from a woman aged 25 to 39 with alopecia areata. Some clones in this sample may be carry-over from other donors' samples. Sample: whole blood, taken in connection with sensitization to the hapten diphenylcyclopropenone (DPC). The nucleotide sequence is given as TGTGCCAGCAGCTTATCGAGGGATCCCTTTGGTGAGCAGTTCTTC. It specifies CASSLSRDPFGEQFF. Reference TRBV13 and TRBJ2-1 genes cover what lies past the CDR3, so the full variable domain is AAGVIQSPRHLIKEKRETATLKCYPIPRHDTVYWYQQGPGQDPQFLISFYEKMQSDKGSIPDRFSAQQFSDYHSELNMSSLELGDSALYFCASSLSRDPFGEQFFGPGTRLTVL.